This is a list of T cell receptor beta chains from one sample in a study of shared clonotypes between healthy human individuals. TCRdb's copy holds only in-frame clones and misses some; the assay was immunoSEQ multiplex PCR. The table records about 680,000 clones, 55% to 85% of them present only once. Sequencing input: memory CD4+ T cells sorted from blood. The origin of the receptors is a woman between 25 and 40 years old in good health. Both conserved end residues are part of each CDR3. A D gene is named only where the DNA matches it firmly. Not all rows give a size; the values are once, few, many and, for expanded clones, a class.

cdr3_aa cdr3_nt d_call v_call clone_size j_call cdr3_length
CASSFRAGGKNEQFF TGTGCCAGCAGTTTCAGGGCGGGAGGGAAGAATGAGCAGTTCTTC TRBD2 TRBV28 few TRBJ2-1 15
CASSPVGRAGAGELFF TGCGCCAGCAGCCCGGTCGGGAGGGCCGGAGCCGGGGAGCTGTTTTTT TRBD2 TRBV5-1 . TRBJ2-2 16
CASSFLISIGTGSSYEQYF TGTGCCAGCAGTTTCCTTATAAGCATTGGGACAGGGTCATCCTACGAGCAGTACTTC TRBD1 TRBV28 . TRBJ2-7 19
CASSFSPGGSSYEQYF TGTGCCAGCAGTTTTTCCCCCGGGGGCTCTTCCTACGAGCAGTACTTC . TRBV27 . TRBJ2-7 16
CASSGPGIVNEQFF TGTGCCAGCAGCGGACCCGGGATTGTCAATGAGCAGTTCTTC . TRBV9 . TRBJ2-1 14
CSARRAEAFF TGCAGTGCTAGGAGAGCTGAAGCTTTCTTT . TRBV20-1 . TRBJ1-1 10
CASKIASGFQETQYF TGTGCCAGCAAGATTGCTAGCGGATTCCAAGAGACCCAGTACTTC TRBD2 TRBV6-1 . TRBJ2-5 15
CASSHTVDQPQHF TGTGCCAGCAGCCATACTGTTGATCAGCCCCAGCATTTT . TRBV6-5 . TRBJ1-5 13
CASSLRQGAGGGYTF TGTGCCAGCAGCTTAAGACAGGGGGCAGGCGGTGGCTACACCTTC TRBD1 TRBV5-4 few TRBJ1-2 15
CARSLSTRPSGNTIYF TGTGCCAGAAGCTTGAGCACTCGACCCTCTGGAAACACCATATATTTT . TRBV5-3 . TRBJ1-3 16
CASSLGVYEQYF TGTGCCAGCAGTTTAGGTGTCTACGAGCAGTACTTC . TRBV28 . TRBJ2-7 12
CATGRDRDSNQPQHF TGTGCCACCGGCCGGGACAGGGACAGCAATCAGCCCCAGCATTTT TRBD1 TRBV5-6 . TRBJ1-5 15
CASSWGDRNNEKLFF TGCGCCAGCAGCTGGGGGGACAGGAACAATGAAAAACTGTTTTTT TRBD1 TRBV5-1 few TRBJ1-4 15
CASRTSGPTGELFF TGCGCCAGCAGGACTAGCGGGCCCACCGGGGAGCTGTTTTTT TRBD2 TRBV10-2 . TRBJ2-2 14
CSVDLGGSYEQFF TGCAGCGTTGATCTAGGGGGCTCATATGAGCAGTTCTTC TRBD1 TRBV29-1 . TRBJ2-1 13
CAWTSGSGGETQYF TGTGCCTGGACTAGCGGGAGTGGGGGGGAGACCCAGTACTTC TRBD2 TRBV30 . TRBJ2-5 14